These 18 T cell receptor beta chains share one sample of origin, sequenced in a study of blood T cell repertoires in COVID-19. Assay used: immunoSEQ multiplex PCR; TCRdb lists only in-frame clones, some missing. The sample has 45,000 to 50,000 clones, roughly 84% seen once. The sample comprised peripheral blood. These receptors were taken from a woman aged 60 to 75 with acute or convalescent COVID-19.

The V call is TRBV6-1, the J call TRBJ2-7; 9 nucleotides align to TRBD1. The CDR3 spans 17 residues. The germline V gene has CDR1 MNHNS and CDR2 SASEGT. The ends lost 1 base at V and 3 bases at J; junction bases unmatched: 10. The CDR3 here is CASSEEGLDRGFYEQYF. The CDR3, as DNA: TGTGCCAGCAGTGAAGAAGGATTGGACAGGGGCTTCTACGAGCAGTACTTC.

The rearrangement links TRBV6-5 to TRBJ1-2; TRBD1 matches at 7 bases. V lost 4 bases, J lost 5 bases, and 7 bases stayed unmatched. Germline lookup yields CDR1 MNHEY and CDR2 SVGAGI. This CDR3 has 14 amino acids. The CDR3 reads CASSSTGVVYGYTF. CDR3 nucleotide sequence: TGTGCCAGCAGTTCAACAGGGGTAGTATATGGCTACACCTTC.

This chain uses TRBV7-8 with TRBJ1-1; D unresolved. The CDR3 extends over 15 amino acids. Trimming shortened V by 2 bases and J by 4 bases, and 14 bases separated the two germline ends. Germline CDR1 reads SGHVS; CDR2 reads FQNEAQ. Written as DNA, the CDR3 is TGTGCCAGCAGCTTATCGAGGCTAACGTTCACTGAAGCTTTCTTT. Translated, it gives CASSLSRLTFTEAFF.

V is TRBV9 and J is TRBJ2-5; 8 bases map to TRBD2. CDR1 SGDLS and CDR2 YYNGEE come from the germline V gene. The CDR3 runs 14 residues. The V segment lost 4 bases and the J segment 2 bases; nucleotides outside the gene matches: 4. The CDR3 DNA follows: TGTGCCAGCAGCCCACCGGGGGGGCAAGAGACCCAGTACTTC. The encoded protein is CASSPPGGQETQYF.

This clone was detected once. The chain employs TRBV12-5 and TRBJ1-3; D is unresolved. Trimming cost V 4 bases and J 4 bases, with 8 bases left between them. CDR3 size: 13 residues. Per germline, CDR1 LGHNT and CDR2 FRNRAP. CDR3 region: CASGSYTGNTIYF. CDR3 in DNA: TGTGCTAGTGGTTCATACACCGGAAACACCATATATTTT.

About this clone itself: This sample includes further DNA sequences coding for the same CDR3. This chain joins TRBV5-4 and TRBJ2-5, with 11 positions matching TRBD2. The CDR3 spans 15 residues. Trimming took 2 bases from V and 4 from J; bases not matched to a gene: 4. Germline CDR1 SGHNT, CDR2 YYREEE (reference sequence). CDR3 in amino acids: CASSFLAGGGETQYF. The CDR3 nucleotides are TGTGCCAGCAGCTTCCTAGCGGGGGGCGGAGAGACCCAGTACTTC.

DNA for the CDR3: TGTGCCAGCCGACAGCAGGGTTTGGACTATGGCTACACCTTC. It is translated as CASRQQGLDYGYTF. This sequence joins TRBV6-5 and TRBJ1-2, with a tentative D call TRBD1 (5 bases). Per the germline V gene, CDR1 is MNHEY and CDR2 is SVGAGI. Between the trimmed V and J ends, which lost 8 bases and 3 bases, there was a span of 16 bases. The CDR3 has 14 amino acids.

The chain joins TRBV3-1 (or the pseudogene TRBV3-2) to TRBJ2-1; D is undetermined. The CDR3 has 14 residues. V dropped 2 bases and J dropped 7 bases, with 12 bases sitting between them. Germline V gene lookup returns CDR1 LGHDT and CDR2 YNNKEL (reference sequence). The CDR3 is CASSQQTFSNEQFF. The CDR3 DNA follows: TGTGCCAGCAGCCAACAAACATTTTCAAATGAGCAGTTCTTC.

The chain is built from TRBV29-1 and TRBJ1-1; weak D call: TRBD1 (6 bases). V was trimmed by 5 bases and J by 7 bases, leaving 14 bases between them. This CDR3 is 12 amino acids long. Looked up from germline, CDR1 is SQVTM and CDR2 is ANQGSEA. CDR3 DNA sequence: TGCAGCGTTCGAATACAGGGAAATGAAGCTTTCTTT. Its protein product is CSVRIQGNEAFF.

The rearrangement joins TRBV7-8 to TRBJ2-1, with 12 bases lining up with TRBD2. This CDR3 region has 17 residues. The trim removed 5 bases at V and 7 bases at J, leaving 12 bases unmatched. CDR1 is SGHVS and CDR2 is FQNEAQ in the germline V gene. The CDR3 DNA reads TGTGCCAGCAGCCCCACTAGCGGGGGGCCAGAGGGGAATGAGCAGTTCTTC. This gives the protein CASSPTSGGPEGNEQFF.

V and J are TRBV28 and TRBJ2-7; TRBD1 might be the D (6 bases). The CDR3 covers 14 residues. Trimming removed 6 bases at V and 2 bases at J, with 14 bases between. Looked up from germline, CDR1 is MDHEN and CDR2 is SYDVKM. CDR3 amino acids: CASSWRQDPYEQYF. DNA for the CDR3: TGTGCCAGCAGCTGGAGACAGGACCCCTACGAGCAGTACTTC. Variable domain in full (rest from reference TRBV28 and TRBJ2-7): DVKVTQSSRYLVKRTGEKVFLECVQDMDHENMFWYRQDPGLGLRLIYFSYDVKMKEKGDIPEGYSVSREKKERFSLILESASTNQTSMYLCASSWRQDPYEQYFGPGTRLTVT.

V gene TRBV7-2 combines with J gene TRBJ2-7; D possibly corresponds to TRBD2 (6 bases). V lost 2 bases and J lost 4, with 12 bases in between. The CDR3 is 14 residues long. The germline CDR1 and CDR2 sequences are SGHTA and FQGNSA. Here the CDR3 DNA reads TGTGCCAGCAGCTTAAAAGCGGGTGGATACGAGCAGTACTTC. This encodes CASSLKAGGYEQYF. The full variable domain, its missing parts supplied by reference TRBV7-2 and TRBJ2-7, is GAGVSQSPSNKVTEKGKDVELRCDPISGHTALYWYRQSLGQGLEFLIYFQGNSAPDKSGLPSDRFSAERTGGSVSTLTIQRTQQEDSAVYLCASSLKAGGYEQYFGPGTRLTVT.

This sequence joins TRBV29-1 and TRBJ2-2, with a possible D match to TRBD2 (5 bases). V was shortened by 5 bases and J by 5 bases, with 6 bases between the two germline ends. The CDR3 is 11 amino acids. Per the germline V gene, CDR1 is SQVTM and CDR2 is ANQGSEA. The CDR3 DNA follows: TGCAGCGTTCGGGAAACCGGGGAGCTGTTTTTT. As protein: CSVRETGELFF.

V and J are TRBV6-1 and TRBJ2-5; TRBD1 is a possible D gene (5 bases). V lost 3 bases to trimming and J lost 1 base, with 6 bases between them. Germline values: CDR1 MNHNS, CDR2 SASEGT. The CDR3 length is 13 residues. The CDR3 nucleotides read TGTGCCAGCAGTGACAGGGTCCAAGAGACCCAGTACTTC. It is translated as CASSDRVQETQYF.

This chain joins TRBV6-5 and TRBJ1-1; no firm D call. Germline V gene sequence: CDR1 MNHEY, CDR2 SVGAGI. Trimming stripped 6 bases from V and 0 bases from J, with 8 bases between. The CDR3 totals 13 residues. CDR3 nucleotide sequence: TGTGCCAGCAGCTTATCTTTGAACACTGAAGCTTTCTTT. It translates to CASSLSLNTEAFF.

The V call is TRBV3-1 (or the pseudogene TRBV3-2), the J call TRBJ2-3; D is possibly TRBD1 (6 bases). Germline CDR1 LGHDT, CDR2 YNNKEL (reference sequence). Trimming cost V 1 base and J 6 bases, with 11 bases left between them. CDR3 length: 14 residues. For the CDR3, the DNA is TGTGCCAGCAGCCAAGGGACAGTAAAGGATACGCAGTATTTT. Amino acid sequence: CASSQGTVKDTQYF.

The chain is built from TRBV7-9 and TRBJ1-6; D not certain. V dropped 3 bases and J dropped 4 bases, with 10 bases sitting between them. The CDR3 contains 15 residues. Germline V gives CDR1 SEHNR, CDR2 FQNEAQ (reference sequence). The CDR3 reads CASSFTGVYNSPLHF. CDR3 in DNA: TGTGCCAGCAGCTTCACCGGGGTTTATAATTCACCCCTCCACTTT.

This chain uses TRBV7-2 with TRBJ2-4; perhaps TRBD1 as D (5 bases). Germline V gene sequence: CDR1 SGHTA, CDR2 FQGNSA. This CDR3 contains 12 residues. V gave up 2 bases and J gave up 6 bases, with 5 bases separating them. CDR3 sequence reads: CASSLQGNIQYF. The CDR3, as DNA: TGTGCCAGCAGCTTACAGGGAAACATTCAGTACTTC.